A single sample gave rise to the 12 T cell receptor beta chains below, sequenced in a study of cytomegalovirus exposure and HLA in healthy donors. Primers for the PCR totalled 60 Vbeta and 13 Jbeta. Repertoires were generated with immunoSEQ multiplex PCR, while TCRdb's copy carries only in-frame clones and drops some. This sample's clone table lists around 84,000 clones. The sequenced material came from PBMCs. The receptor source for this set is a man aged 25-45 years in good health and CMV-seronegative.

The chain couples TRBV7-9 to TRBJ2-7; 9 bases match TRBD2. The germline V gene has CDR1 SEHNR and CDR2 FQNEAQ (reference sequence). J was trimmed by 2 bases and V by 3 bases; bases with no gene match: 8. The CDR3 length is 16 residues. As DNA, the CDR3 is TGTGCCAGCAGCTTTGTCCTCGGCGGGAGGGCCTACGAGCAGTACTTC. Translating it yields CASSFVLGGRAYEQYF.

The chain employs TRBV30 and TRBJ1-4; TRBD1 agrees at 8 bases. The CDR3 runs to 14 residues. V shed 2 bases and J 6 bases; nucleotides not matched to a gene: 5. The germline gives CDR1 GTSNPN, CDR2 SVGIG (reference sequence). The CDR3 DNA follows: TGTGCCTGGAGTTCAGGGGGCTCGGATGAAAAACTGTTTTTT. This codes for CAWSSGGSDEKLFF.

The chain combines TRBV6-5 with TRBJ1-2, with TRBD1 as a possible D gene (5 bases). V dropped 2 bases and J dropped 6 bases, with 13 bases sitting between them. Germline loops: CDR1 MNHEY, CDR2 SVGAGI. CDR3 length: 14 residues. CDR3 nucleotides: TGTGCCAGCAGTTACAGTGCGGGGGGGGATGGCTACACCTTC. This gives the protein CASSYSAGGDGYTF.

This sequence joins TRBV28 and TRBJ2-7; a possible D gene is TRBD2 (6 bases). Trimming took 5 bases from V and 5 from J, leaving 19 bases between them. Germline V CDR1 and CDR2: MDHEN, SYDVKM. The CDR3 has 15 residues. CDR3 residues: CASSPGSTSIHEQYF. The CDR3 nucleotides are TGTGCCAGCAGTCCCGGCAGCACTAGCATCCACGAGCAGTACTTC.

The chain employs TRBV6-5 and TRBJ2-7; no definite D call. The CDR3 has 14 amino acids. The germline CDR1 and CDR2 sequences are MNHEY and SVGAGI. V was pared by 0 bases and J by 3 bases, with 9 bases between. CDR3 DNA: TGTGCCAGCAGTTACTCCCTCCCAGACTACGAGCAGTACTTC. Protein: CASSYSLPDYEQYF.

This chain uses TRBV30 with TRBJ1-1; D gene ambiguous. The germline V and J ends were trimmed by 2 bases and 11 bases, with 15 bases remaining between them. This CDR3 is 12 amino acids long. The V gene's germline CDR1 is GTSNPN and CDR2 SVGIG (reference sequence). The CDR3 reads CAWSPAGLTAFF. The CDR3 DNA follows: TGTGCCTGGAGTCCGGCGGGTTTGACGGCTTTCTTT.

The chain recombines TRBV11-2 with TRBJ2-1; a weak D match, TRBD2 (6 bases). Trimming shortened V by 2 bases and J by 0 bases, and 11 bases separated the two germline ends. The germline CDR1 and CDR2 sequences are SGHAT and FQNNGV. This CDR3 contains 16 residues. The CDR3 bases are TGTGCCAGCAGCTTACTACGGAGGGACTCCTACAATGAGCAGTTCTTC. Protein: CASSLLRRDSYNEQFF.

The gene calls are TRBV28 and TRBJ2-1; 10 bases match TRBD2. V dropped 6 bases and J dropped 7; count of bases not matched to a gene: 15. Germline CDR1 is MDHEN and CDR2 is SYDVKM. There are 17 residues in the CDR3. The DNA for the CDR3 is TGTGCCAGCAGCCAGGGTGGAGCGGGGGGGCTTCTGAATGAGCAGTTCTTC. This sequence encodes CASSQGGAGGLLNEQFF. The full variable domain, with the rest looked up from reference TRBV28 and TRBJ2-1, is DVKVTQSSRYLVKRTGEKVFLECVQDMDHENMFWYRQDPGLGLRLIYFSYDVKMKEKGDIPEGYSVSREKKERFSLILESASTNQTSMYLCASSQGGAGGLLNEQFFGPGTRLTVL.

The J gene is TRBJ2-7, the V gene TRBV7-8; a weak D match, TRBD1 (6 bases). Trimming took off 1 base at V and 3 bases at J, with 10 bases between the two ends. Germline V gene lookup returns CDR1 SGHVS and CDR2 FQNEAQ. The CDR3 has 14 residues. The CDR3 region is CASSLDRAYYEQYF. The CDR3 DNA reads TGTGCCAGCAGCTTAGACAGGGCCTACTACGAGCAGTACTTC.

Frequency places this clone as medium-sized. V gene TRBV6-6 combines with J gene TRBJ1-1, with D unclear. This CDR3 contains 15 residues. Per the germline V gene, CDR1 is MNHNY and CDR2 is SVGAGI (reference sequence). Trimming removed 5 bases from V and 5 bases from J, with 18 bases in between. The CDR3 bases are TGTGCCAGCAGTACATCGGGTCTAGAAGTTACTGAAGCTTTCTTT. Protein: CASSTSGLEVTEAFF.

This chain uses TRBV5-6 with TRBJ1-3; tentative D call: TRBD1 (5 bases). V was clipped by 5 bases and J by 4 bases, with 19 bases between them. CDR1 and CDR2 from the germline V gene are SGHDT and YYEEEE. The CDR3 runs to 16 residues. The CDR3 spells CASSRWEGTYGNTIYF. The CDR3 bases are TGTGCCAGCAGTCGATGGGAGGGGACGTACGGAAACACCATATATTTT.

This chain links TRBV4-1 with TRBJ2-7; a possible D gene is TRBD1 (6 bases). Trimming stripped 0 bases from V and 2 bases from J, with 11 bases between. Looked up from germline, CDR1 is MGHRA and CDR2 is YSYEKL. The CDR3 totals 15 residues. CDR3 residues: CASSQDPGHPYEQYF. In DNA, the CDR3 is TGCGCCAGCAGCCAAGATCCGGGACACCCCTACGAGCAGTACTTC.